The 7 T cell receptor beta chains below all came from one sample that was sequenced in a study of cytomegalovirus exposure and HLA in healthy donors. This PCR relied on a set of 60 Vbeta primers and 13 Jbeta primers. Clones were read by immunoSEQ multiplex PCR, and TCRdb kept only the in-frame ones, dropping some. The repertoire table contains 100,000 to 150,000 clones. Sequenced input: PBMCs. The source is a man between 18 and 35 years old in good health and CMV-seronegative.

This rearrangement joins TRBV28 to TRBJ1-4; D unresolved. The V and J ends lost 6 bases and 8 bases respectively, with 7 bases between them. Looked up from germline, CDR1 is MDHEN and CDR2 is SYDVKM. This CDR3 has 11 amino acids. CDR3 DNA sequence: TGTGCCAGCAGGTCAGGCGAAAAACTGTTTTTT. The encoded protein is CASRSGEKLFF.

The rearrangement uses TRBV7-8 and TRBJ2-7; D is undetermined. The length of the CDR3 is 14 residues. Germline CDR1 and CDR2: SGHVS and FQNEAQ. Trimming removed 2 bases at V and 6 bases at J, with 14 bases between. In DNA, the CDR3 is TGTGCCAGCAGCTTAAGAGTGCAACTCTCCGAGCAGTACTTC. As protein: CASSLRVQLSEQYF.

The chain combines TRBV4-2 with TRBJ2-2, with D unclear. V lost 0 bases to trimming and J lost 8 bases, with 10 bases between them. The germline CDR1 and CDR2 sequences are LGHNA and YNFKEQ. The CDR3 consists of 14 residues. The CDR3 DNA is TGTGCCAGCAGCCAAGATAATGGCTTGGGGGAGCTGTTTTTT. Translated: CASSQDNGLGELFF.

The chain has TRBV19 and TRBJ1-5, with no clear D. V gave up 3 bases and J gave up 5 bases, with 8 bases separating them. The CDR3 is made up of 13 amino acids. The germline CDR1 and CDR2 sequences are LNHDA and SQIVND (reference sequence). The CDR3, as DNA: TGTGCCAGTAGTATGCGGGGAGATCAGCCCCAGCATTTT. This codes for CASSMRGDQPQHF.

With respect to this clone: One junction end does not reproduce the germline sequence, and a read error may be involved. The chain employs TRBV4-1 and TRBJ2-7; D not certain. This CDR3 has 13 residues. Germline V gives CDR1 MGHRA, CDR2 YSYEKL. CDR3 DNA: TGCGCCAGCAGCCAAGGATTTTCCTACGGGCAGTACTTC. Amino acid sequence: CASSQGFSYGQYF.

The chain employs TRBV9 and TRBJ2-5; TRBD1 agrees at 8 bases. From germline, CDR1 is SGDLS and CDR2 YYNGEE. V shed 1 base, J shed 2 bases, and the junction held 16 bases outside the gene matches. The CDR3 extends over 19 amino acids. CDR3 in amino acids: CASSVSLTGQGVGQETQYF. CDR3 coding DNA: TGTGCCAGCAGCGTATCCCTCACCGGACAGGGTGTGGGACAAGAGACCCAGTACTTC. Based on the CDR3 plus reference TRBV9 and TRBJ2-5, the full variable domain is DSGVTQTPKHLITATGQRVTLRCSPRSGDLSVYWYQQSLDQGLQFLIQYYNGEERAKGNILERFSAQQFPDLHSELNLSSLELGDSALYFCASSVSLTGQGVGQETQYFGPGTRLLVL.

The J gene is TRBJ2-2, the V gene TRBV6-5, with D possibly matching TRBD2 (6 bases). CDR3 size: 14 residues. Germline V gene lookup returns CDR1 MNHEY and CDR2 SVGAGI. The V gene lost 7 bases and the J gene lost 1 base, with 10 bases spanning the gap. In DNA form, the CDR3 reads TGTGCCAGCAATCCAGCGGGGAACACCGGGGAGCTGTTTTTT. The encoded protein is CASNPAGNTGELFF.